Many counts were recorded for the clone carrying this TCR beta chain. TCRdb reprocessed the reads with MiXCR, giving one entry per CDR3 protein. The sample shows 210,000 or so distinct CDR3 sequences, approximately 6.7% of them seen only once. This sample stems from a study of T cell repertoires in cytomegalovirus infection. Study-level information: Matching HLA type, along with CMV infection, was indicated by public TCR beta signatures.

The CDR3 is 17 residues long. V lost 6 bases and J 3 bases, leaving 22 bases between the germline ends. The germline V gene encodes CDR1 SGHVS and CDR2 FQNEAQ. Sequenced input: PBMCs. The sequence derives from a human donor in good health (CMV status not recorded). Some clones in this sample may be carry-over from other donors' samples. This sequence joins TRBV7-8 and TRBJ2-3; possible D gene TRBD2, 6 bases. CDR3 region: CASSHLGLATSTDTQYF. CDR3 DNA sequence: TGTGCCAGCAGTCACCTGGGGCTAGCGACGTCAACAGATACGCAGTATTTT.